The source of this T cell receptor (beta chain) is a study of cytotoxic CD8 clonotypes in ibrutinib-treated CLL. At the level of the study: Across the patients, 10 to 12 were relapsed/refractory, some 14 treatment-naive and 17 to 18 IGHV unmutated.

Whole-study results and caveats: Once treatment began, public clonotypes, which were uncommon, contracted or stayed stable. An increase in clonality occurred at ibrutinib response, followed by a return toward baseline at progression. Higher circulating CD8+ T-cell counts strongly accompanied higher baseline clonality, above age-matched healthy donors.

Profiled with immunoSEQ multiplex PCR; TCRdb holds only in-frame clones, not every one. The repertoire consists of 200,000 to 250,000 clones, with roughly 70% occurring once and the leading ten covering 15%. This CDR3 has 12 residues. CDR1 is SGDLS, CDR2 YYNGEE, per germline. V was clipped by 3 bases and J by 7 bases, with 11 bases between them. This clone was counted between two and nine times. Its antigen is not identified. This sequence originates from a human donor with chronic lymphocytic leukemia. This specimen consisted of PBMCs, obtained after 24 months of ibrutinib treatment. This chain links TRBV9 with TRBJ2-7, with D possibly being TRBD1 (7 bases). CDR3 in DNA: TGTGCCAGCAGCGGCAGGGGGGAAGAGCAGTACTTC. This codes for CASSGRGEEQYF.